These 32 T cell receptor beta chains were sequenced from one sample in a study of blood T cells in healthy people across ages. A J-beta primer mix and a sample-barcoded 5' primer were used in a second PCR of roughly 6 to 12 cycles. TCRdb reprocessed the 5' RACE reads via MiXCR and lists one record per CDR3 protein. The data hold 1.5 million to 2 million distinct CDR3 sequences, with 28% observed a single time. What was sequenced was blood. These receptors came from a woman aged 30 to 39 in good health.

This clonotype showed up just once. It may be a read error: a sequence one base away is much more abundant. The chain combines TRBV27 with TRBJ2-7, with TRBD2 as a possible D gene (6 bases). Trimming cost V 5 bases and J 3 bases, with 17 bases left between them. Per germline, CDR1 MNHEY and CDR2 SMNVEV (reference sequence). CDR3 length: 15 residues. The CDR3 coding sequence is TGTGCCAGCAGTAAGAGGGACGGGGGAATCTACGAGCAGTACTTC. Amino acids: CASSKRDGGIYEQYF.

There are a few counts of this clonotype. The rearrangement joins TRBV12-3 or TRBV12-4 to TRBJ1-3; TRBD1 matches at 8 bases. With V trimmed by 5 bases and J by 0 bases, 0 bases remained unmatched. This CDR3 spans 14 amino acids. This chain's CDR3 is CASSQGASGNTIYF. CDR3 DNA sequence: TGTGCCAGCAGTCAGGGGGCCTCTGGAAACACCATATATTTT.

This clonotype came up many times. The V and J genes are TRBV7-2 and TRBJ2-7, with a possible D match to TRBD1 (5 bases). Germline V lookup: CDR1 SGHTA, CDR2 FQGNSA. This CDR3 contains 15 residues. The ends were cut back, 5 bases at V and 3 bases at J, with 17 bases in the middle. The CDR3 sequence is CASSQQTGQNYEQYF. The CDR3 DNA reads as TGTGCCAGCAGCCAGCAAACCGGACAAAACTACGAGCAGTACTTC.

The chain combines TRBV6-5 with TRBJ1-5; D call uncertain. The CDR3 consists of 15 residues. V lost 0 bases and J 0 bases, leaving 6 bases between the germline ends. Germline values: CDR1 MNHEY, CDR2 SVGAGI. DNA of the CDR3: TGTGCCAGCAGTTACTCGTCGGGTAGCAATCAGCCCCAGCATTTT. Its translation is CASSYSSGSNQPQHF.

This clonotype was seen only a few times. The CDR3 sequence: CASSLGTGGRNEQYF. CDR3 DNA: TGCGCCAGCAGCTTGGGGACAGGGGGAAGGAATGAGCAGTACTTC. The rearrangement uses TRBV5-1 and TRBJ2-5, with 10 bases aligning to TRBD1. The CDR3 extends over 15 amino acids. The J segment lost 11 bases and the V segment lost 0 bases, leaving 10 bases of the junction unmatched. The V gene's germline CDR1 is SGHRS and CDR2 YFSETQ.

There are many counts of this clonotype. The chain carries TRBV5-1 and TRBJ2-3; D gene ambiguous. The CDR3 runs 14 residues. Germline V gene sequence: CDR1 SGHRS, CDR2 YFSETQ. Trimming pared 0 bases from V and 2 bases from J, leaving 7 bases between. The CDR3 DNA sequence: TGCGCCAGCAGCTTGGAGTGGCTCACAGATACGCAGTATTTT. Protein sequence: CASSLEWLTDTQYF.

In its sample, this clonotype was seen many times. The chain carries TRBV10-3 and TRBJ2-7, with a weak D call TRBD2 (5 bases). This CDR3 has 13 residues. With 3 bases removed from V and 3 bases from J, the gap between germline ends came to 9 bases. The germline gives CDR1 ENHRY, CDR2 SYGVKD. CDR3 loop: CAISDLTSYEQYF. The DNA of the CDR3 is TGTGCCATCAGTGATTTAACTAGCTACGAGCAGTACTTC.

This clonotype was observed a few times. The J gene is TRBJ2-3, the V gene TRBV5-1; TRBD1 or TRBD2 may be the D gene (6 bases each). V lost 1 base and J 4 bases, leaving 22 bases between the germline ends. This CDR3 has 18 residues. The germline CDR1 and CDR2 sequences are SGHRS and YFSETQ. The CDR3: CASSLLATRSGGPDTQYF. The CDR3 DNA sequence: TGCGCCAGCAGCTTGTTGGCAACTCGATCCGGGGGCCCAGATACGCAGTATTTT.

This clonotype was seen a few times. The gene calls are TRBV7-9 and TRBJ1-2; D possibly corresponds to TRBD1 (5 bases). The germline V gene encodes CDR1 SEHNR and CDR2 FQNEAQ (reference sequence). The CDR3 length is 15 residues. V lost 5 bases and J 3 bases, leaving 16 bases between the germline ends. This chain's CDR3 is CASSITNRGDYGYTF. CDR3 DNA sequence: TGTGCCAGCAGCATTACAAATAGGGGTGACTATGGCTACACCTTC.

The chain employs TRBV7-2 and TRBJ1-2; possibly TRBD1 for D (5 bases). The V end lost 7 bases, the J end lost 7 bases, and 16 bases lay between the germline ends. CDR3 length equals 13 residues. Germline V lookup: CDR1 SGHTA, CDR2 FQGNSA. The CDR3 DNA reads TGTGCCAGCACGCCCGGGACCCTCGGTGGCTACACCTTC. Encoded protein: CASTPGTLGGYTF.

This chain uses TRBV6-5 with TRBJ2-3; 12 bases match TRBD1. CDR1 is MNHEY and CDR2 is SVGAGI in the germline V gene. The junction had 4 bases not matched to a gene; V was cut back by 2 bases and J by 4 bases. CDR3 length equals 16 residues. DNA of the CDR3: TGTGCCAGCAGTTACGGGACAGGGGGCGTCGCAGATACGCAGTATTTT. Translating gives CASSYGTGGVADTQYF.

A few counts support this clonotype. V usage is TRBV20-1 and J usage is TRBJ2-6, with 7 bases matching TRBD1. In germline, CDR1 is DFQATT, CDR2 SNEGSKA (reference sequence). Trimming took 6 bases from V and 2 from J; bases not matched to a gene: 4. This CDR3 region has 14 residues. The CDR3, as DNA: TGCAGTGCGCAGGGGGTCACTGGGGCCAACGTCCTGACTTTC. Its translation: CSAQGVTGANVLTF.

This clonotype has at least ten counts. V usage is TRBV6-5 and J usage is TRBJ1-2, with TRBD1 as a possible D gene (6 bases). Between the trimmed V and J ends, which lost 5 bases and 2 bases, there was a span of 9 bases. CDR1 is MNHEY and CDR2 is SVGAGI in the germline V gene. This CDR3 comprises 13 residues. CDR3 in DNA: TGTGCCAGCAGTAGGACAGCCAACTATGGCTACACCTTC. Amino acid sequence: CASSRTANYGYTF.

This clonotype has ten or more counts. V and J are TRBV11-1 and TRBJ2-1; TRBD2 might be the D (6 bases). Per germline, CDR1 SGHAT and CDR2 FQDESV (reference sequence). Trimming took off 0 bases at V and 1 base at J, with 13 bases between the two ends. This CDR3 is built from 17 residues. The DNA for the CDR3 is TGTGCCAGCAGCTTAGCGTTGGCGGGGAGGTCCTACAATGAGCAGTTCTTC. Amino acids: CASSLALAGRSYNEQFF.

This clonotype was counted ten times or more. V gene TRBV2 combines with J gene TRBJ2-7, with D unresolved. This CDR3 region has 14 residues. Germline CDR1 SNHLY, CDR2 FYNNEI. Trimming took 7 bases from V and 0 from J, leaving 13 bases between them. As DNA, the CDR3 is TGTGCCAGCAAAGGTGACGGTGACTCCTACGAGCAGTACTTC. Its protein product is CASKGDGDSYEQYF.

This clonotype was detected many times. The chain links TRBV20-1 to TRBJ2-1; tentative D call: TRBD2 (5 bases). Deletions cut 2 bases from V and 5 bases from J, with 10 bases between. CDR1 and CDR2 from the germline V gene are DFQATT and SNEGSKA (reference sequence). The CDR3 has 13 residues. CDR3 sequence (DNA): TGCAGTGCTAGACTAGCCCTCCACAATGAGCAGTTCTTC. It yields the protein CSARLALHNEQFF.

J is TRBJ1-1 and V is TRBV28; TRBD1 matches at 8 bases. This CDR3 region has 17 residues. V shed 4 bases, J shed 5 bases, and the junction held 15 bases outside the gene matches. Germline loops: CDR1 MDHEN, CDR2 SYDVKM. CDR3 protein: CASSSMTYRGGGTEAFF. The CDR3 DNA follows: TGTGCCAGCAGTTCCATGACCTACAGGGGGGGAGGAACTGAAGCTTTCTTT. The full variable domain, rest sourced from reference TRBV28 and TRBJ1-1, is DVKVTQSSRYLVKRTGEKVFLECVQDMDHENMFWYRQDPGLGLRLIYFSYDVKMKEKGDIPEGYSVSREKKERFSLILESASTNQTSMYLCASSSMTYRGGGTEAFFGQGTRLTVV.

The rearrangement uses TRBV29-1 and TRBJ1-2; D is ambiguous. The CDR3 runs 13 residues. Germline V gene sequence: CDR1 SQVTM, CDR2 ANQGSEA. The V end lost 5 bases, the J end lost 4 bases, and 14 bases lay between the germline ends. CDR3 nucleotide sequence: TGCAGCGTTTCCCCCTCACCTATCTATGGCTACACCTTC. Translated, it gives CSVSPSPIYGYTF.

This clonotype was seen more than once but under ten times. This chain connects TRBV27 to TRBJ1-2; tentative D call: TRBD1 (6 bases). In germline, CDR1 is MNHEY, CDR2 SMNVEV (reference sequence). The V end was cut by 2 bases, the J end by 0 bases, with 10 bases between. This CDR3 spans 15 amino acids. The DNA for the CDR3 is TGTGCCAGCAGTTTAACAGGGCCAGCTAACTATGGCTACACCTTC. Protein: CASSLTGPANYGYTF.

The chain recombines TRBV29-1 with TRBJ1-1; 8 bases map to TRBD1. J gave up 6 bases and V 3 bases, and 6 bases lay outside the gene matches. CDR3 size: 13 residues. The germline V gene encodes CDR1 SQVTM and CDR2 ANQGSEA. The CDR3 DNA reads TGCAGCGTTGACTGGACAGGGATGTCTGAAGCTTTCTTT. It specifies CSVDWTGMSEAFF.

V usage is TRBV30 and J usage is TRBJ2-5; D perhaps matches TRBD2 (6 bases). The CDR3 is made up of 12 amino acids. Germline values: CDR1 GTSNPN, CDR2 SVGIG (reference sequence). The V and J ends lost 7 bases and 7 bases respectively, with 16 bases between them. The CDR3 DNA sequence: TGTGCCTTGACGAACGGGAGAGTGACCCAGTACTTC. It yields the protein CALTNGRVTQYF.

CDR3 nucleotides: TGTGCCAGCAGCCAAGGGCCCAGGAAATTGGACAATGAGCAGTTCTTC. Amino acid sequence: CASSQGPRKLDNEQFF. V usage is TRBV14 and J usage is TRBJ2-1; D gene unclear. Germline CDR1 and CDR2: SGHDN and FVKESK. The CDR3 loop spans 16 amino acids. The V gene lost 1 base and the J gene lost 5 bases, with 15 bases spanning the gap.

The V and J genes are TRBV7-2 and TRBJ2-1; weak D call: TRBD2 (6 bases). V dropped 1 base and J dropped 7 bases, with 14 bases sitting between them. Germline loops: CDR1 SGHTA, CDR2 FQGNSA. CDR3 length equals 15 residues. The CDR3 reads CASSLGGTPGNEQFF. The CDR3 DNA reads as TGTGCCAGCAGCTTAGGGGGGACTCCGGGTAATGAGCAGTTCTTC.

CDR3: CASSAGLAWETQYF. The CDR3 coding sequence is TGCGCCAGCAGCGCCGGACTAGCGTGGGAGACCCAGTACTTC. The chain links TRBV5-1 to TRBJ2-5; 9 nucleotides align to TRBD2. Trimming at V came to 4 bases and at J to 5 bases, leaving 6 bases not matched to a gene. Per germline, CDR1 SGHRS and CDR2 YFSETQ. This CDR3 has 14 amino acids.

The CDR3 DNA sequence: TGCAGTGCTAGAGATCGGGTTTTGGGGGAGCAGTACTTC. Translation gives CSARDRVLGEQYF. The chain links TRBV20-1 to TRBJ2-7; D gene uncertain. Trimming left V 0 bases short and J 7 bases short, with 13 bases between. The germline gives CDR1 DFQATT, CDR2 SNEGSKA (reference sequence). This CDR3 is built from 13 residues.

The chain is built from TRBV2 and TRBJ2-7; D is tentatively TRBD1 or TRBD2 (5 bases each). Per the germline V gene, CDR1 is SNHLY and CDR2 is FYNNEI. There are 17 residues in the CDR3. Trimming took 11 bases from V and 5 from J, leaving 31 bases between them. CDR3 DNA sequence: TGTGCCCGCATGAAGCTTCGAAAATCCAGGGAGAAGGACGAGCAGTACTTC. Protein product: CARMKLRKSREKDEQYF. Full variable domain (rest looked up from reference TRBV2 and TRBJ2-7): EPEVTQTPSHQVTQMGQEVILRCVPISNHLYFYWYRQILGQKVEFLVSFYNNEISEKSEIFDDQFSVERPDGSNFTLKIRSTKLEDSAMYFCARMKLRKSREKDEQYFGPGTRLTVT.

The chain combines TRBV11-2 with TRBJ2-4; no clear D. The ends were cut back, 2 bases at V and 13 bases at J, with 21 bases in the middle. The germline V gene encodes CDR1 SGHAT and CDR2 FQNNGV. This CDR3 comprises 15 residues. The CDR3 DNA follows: TGTGCCAGCAGCTTAATACAGTCCCACTACAATGAGCAGTACTTC. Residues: CASSLIQSHYNEQYF.

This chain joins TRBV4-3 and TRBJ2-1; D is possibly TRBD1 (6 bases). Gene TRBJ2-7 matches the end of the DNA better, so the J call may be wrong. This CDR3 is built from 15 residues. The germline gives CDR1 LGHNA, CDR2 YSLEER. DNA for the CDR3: TGCGCCAGCAGCCAAGATACAGGGACCTCTACCGAGCAGTACTTC. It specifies CASSQDTGTSTEQYF.

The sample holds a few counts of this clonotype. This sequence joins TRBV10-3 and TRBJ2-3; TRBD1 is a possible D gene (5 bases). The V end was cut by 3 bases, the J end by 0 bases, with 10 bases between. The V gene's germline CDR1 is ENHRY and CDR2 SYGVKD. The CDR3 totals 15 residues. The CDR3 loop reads CAISDGRVSTDTQYF. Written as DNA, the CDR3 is TGTGCCATCAGTGACGGCAGGGTGAGCACAGATACGCAGTATTTT.

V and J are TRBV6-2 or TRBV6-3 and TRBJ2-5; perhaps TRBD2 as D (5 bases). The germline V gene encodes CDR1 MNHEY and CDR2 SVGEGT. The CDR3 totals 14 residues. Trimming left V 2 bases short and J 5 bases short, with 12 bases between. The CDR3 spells CASSYGPSRETQYF. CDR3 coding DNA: TGTGCCAGCAGTTACGGGCCTAGCAGGGAGACCCAGTACTTC.

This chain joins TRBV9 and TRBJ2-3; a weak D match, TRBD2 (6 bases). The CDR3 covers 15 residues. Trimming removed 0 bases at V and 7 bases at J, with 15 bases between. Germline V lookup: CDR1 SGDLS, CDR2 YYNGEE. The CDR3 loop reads CASSVEGGTSYTQYF. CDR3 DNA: TGTGCCAGCAGCGTAGAGGGAGGCACTTCCTATACGCAGTATTTT.

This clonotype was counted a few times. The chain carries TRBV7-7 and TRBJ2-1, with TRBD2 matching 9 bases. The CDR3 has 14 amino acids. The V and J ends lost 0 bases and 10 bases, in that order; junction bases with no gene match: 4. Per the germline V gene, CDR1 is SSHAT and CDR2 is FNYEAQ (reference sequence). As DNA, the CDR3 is TGTGCCAGCAGCTTAGCCCAGCGGGGGGCCGAGCAGTTCTTC. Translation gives CASSLAQRGAEQFF. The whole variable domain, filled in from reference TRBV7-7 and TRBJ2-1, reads GAGVSQSPRYKVTKRGQDVTLRCDPISSHATLYWYQQALGQGPEFLTYFNYEAQPDKSGLPSDRFSAERPEGSISTLTIQRTEQRDSAMYRCASSLAQRGAEQFFGPGTRLTVL.